This T cell receptor beta chain was captured by sequencing in a study of shared clonotypes between healthy human individuals (dated by TCRdb to 2020 to 2022). Background on the whole study: The cohort comprised a couple of women and three men aged 18 to 49 years. Per donor, three plates each were used for CD4 naive and CD4 memory, two for CD8 naive, and one for CD8 memory. Blood TCR repertoires of roughly 5 healthy adults were deeply sequenced to estimate repertoire size and the extent of clonotype sharing between individuals. To increase sequencing depth and limit assay-specific biases, TCR repertoire library preparation and sequencing were carried out by different laboratories using diverse techniques. Each donor's leukapheresis produced roughly between about 0.9 and 9.5 billion PBMCs.

About this clone itself: Which antigen it targets is not known. No qualities accompany the bases; no much larger clone lies one base away.

Using the deep immunoSEQ assay, TCR CDR3 regions were amplified from genomic DNA by multiplex PCR. For each cell subset, the extracted genomic DNA was distributed evenly across all wells of several immunoSEQ 96-well plates, and each plate served as one replicate. Each replicate PCR for sorted subsets received around 0.2 ug genomic DNA, equal to tens of thousands of T cell genomes. Purified libraries were measured with a Qubit 3.0 fluorometer, size-checked on a Bioanalyzer 2100, and measured again with the KAPA Library Quantification kit. Each immunoSEQ 96-well plate was sequenced on its own single-read 150-cycle Illumina NextSeq 550 flow cell. Per the authors' processing: Because the immunoSEQ output included only junctional sequences and no quality scores, the filtering could not be the same as the filtering used for full-length reads. To assign V/J genes and CDR3, sequences were annotated using PyIR, a Python wrapper for IgBLAST v1.9, with IMGT germline references. Reads were removed for weak V/J assignments (E-value above 1e-6), missing CDR3, stop codons, out-of-frame junctions, or ambiguous translated residues. V3J clonotypes were defined by identical inferred V gene, J gene, and CDR3 amino acid sequence. The percentage overlap between two repertoires was calculated by dividing the number of shared unique clonotypes by the size of the smaller repertoire. RTK rarefaction, the Chao1 estimator, and Recon v2.1 estimates of unobserved clonotypes were used to assess repertoire richness. Generation probabilities were computed with OLGA for all TCRbeta clonotypes obtained by the gDNA method from four donors. TCRdb carries this immuneACCESS record with in-frame sequences only. Its versions omit some clonotypes, under half of them owing to an unresolved V gene in the studies checked, with the rest unexplained. V, J and clone size were drawn from that table, and D and trimming were deduced from the DNA. For this sample the table gives about 2.4 million clones, of which 90% to 95% were detected only once. The ten largest make up 0.36% of the sample.

The junction shows trimming of 6 bases on V and 7 bases on J, and the gene matches do not reach 22 bases of it. CDR1 and CDR2 are read off the germline V gene as SGDLS and YYNGEE. The CDR3 measures 17 amino acids from cysteine to phenylalanine. CDR3 DNA only is kept here, 51 bases in frame from base 1. Healthy HIV-negative adults with no recently reported acute infections or vaccinations were included as donors. Only Caucasian adults living in Nashville, Tennessee, USA were represented among the donors. Magnetic negative selection was used to enrich CD4+ T cells, after which naive cells were positively selected on CD45RA and the negative fraction became the memory subset. Blood was obtained by leukapheresis, after which PBMCs were separated by Ficoll-Histopaque density gradient centrifugation and cryopreserved in liquid nitrogen vapor phase. Analytical flow cytometry was used to check the purity and quantity of every magnetically sorted T cell population. From each sorted fraction, genomic DNA was isolated and quantified by UV absorbance on a Nanodrop 2000c.

Findings and caveats that apply to the study as a whole: Compared with non-shared clonotypes, clonotypes shared by all four sorted-subset donors had higher generation probabilities. The genetic and exposure-history diversity represented was limited by the small number of donors. Rarefaction of sorted-subset datasets indicated incomplete sequencing despite the large sequencing depth. Naive subsets generally had larger estimated clonotype richness than memory subsets. Sampling was restricted to blood, and TCR repertoires in tissues likely differ from the TCR repertoires found in blood. Sharing across a few donors was observed for about 5% of naive CD4, over 3% of naive CD8, 2.3% of memory CD4, and less than 0.45% of memory CD8 clonotypes. Based on pairwise subsampling, the degree of clonotype sharing among donors was expected to be affected by sequencing depth.

The TCR originated in a man aged 18 to 35 in good health. Some clones in this sample may be carry-over from other donors' samples. The sample consisted of naive CD4+ T cells from PBMCs. Sample cell subset or site, as interpreted from the label and publication: CD45RA+ positively selected. The V and J segments used are TRBV9 and TRBJ2-7; 7 middle bases align to TRBD2. The DNA sequence is as follows: TGTGCCAGCACCAGATCCCCGGGGGGAGACAGCCTCTTTGAGCAGTACTTC. Translated, it reads CASTRSPGGDSLFEQYF.